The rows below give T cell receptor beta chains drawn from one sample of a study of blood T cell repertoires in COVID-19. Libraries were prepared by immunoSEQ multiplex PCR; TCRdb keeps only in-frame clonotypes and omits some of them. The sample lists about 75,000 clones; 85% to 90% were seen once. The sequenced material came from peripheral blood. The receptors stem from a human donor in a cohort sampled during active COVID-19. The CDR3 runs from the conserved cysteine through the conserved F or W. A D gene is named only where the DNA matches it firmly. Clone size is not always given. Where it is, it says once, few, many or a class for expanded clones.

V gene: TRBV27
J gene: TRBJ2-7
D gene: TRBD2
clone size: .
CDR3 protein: CASRLTVPTLAGEYEQYF
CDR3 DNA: TGTGCCAGCAGACTAACGGTCCCAACCCTAGCGGGAGAATACGAGCAGTACTTC

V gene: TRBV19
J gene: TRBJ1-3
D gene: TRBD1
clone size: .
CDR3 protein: CATRTGHSGNTIYF
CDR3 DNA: TGTGCCACCCGGACAGGCCACTCTGGAAACACCATATATTTT

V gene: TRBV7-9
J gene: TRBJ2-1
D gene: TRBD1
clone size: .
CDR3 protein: CASSRGTGGNNEQFF
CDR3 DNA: TGTGCCAGCAGCCGAGGGACAGGGGGTAACAATGAGCAGTTCTTC

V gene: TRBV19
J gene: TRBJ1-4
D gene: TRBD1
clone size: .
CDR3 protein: CASSSPRQGLGEKLFF
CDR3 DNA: TGTGCCAGTAGTTCCCCTCGACAGGGATTAGGTGAAAAACTGTTTTTT

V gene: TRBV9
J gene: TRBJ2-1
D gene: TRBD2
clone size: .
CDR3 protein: CASSDLAGGYEQFF
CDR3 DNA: TGTGCCAGCAGCGACCTAGCGGGGGGCTATGAGCAGTTCTTC

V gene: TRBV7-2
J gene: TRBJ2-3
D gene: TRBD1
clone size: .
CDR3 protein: CASSFGTGSLTQYF
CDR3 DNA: TGTGCCAGCAGCTTCGGGACAGGCTCTCTTACGCAGTATTTT

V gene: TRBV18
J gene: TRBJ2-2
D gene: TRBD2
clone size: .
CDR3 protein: CASSPPSYLLAGEAGELFF
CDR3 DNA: TGTGCCAGCTCACCACCGTCGTACCTACTAGCGGGAGAGGCCGGGGAGCTGTTTTTT

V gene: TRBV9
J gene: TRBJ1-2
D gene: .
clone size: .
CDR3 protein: CASSQGNYGYTF
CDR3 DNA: TGTGCCAGCAGTCAGGGCAACTATGGCTACACCTTC

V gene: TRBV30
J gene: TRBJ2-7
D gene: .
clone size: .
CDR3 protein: CAWSVQGVPLYEQYF
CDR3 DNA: TGTGCCTGGAGTGTACAGGGCGTGCCCCTCTACGAGCAGTACTTC

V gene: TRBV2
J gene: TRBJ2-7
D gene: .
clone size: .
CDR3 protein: CASSQDSTYEQYF
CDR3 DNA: TGTGCCAGCAGTCAGGACTCCACCTACGAGCAGTACTTC

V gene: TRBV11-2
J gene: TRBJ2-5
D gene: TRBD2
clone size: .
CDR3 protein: CASSPGTSGGTPFQTQYF
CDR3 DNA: TGTGCCAGCAGCCCGGGGACTAGCGGAGGAACTCCTTTTCAGACCCAGTACTTC

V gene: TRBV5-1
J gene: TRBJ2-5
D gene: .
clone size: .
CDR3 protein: CASSRGGGPQYF
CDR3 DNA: TGCGCCAGCAGCCGTGGGGGGGGGCCCCAGTACTTC

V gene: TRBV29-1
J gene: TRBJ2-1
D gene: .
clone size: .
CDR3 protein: CSARGTGYNEQFF
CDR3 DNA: TGCAGCGCCCGAGGAACAGGGTATAATGAGCAGTTCTTC

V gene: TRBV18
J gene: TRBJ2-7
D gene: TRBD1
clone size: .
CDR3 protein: CASSPGQGARSEQYF
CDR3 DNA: TGTGCCAGCTCACCGGGACAGGGGGCCCGATCCGAGCAGTACTTC

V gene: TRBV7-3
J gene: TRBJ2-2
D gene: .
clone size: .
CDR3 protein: CASSSSGNTGELFF
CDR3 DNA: TGTGCCAGCAGCTCCAGTGGGAACACCGGGGAGCTGTTTTTT

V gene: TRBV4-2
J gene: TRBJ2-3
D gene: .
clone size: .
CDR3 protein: CASSQDGRASSWDTQYF
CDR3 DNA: TGTGCCAGCAGCCAAGATGGTCGGGCTAGCAGTTGGGATACGCAGTATTTT

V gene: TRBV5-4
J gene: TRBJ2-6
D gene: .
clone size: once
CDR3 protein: CASSLRLAAGANVLTF
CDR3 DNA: TGTGCCAGCAGCCTACGACTGGCGGCTGGGGCCAACGTCCTGACTTTC

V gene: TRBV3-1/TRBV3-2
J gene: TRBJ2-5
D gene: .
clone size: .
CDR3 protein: CASSQEGFGGETQYF
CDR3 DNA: TGTGCCAGCAGCCAGGAGGGCTTCGGCGGGGAGACCCAGTACTTC

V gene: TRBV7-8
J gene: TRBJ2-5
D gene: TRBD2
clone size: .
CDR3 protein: CASSLRESGDFGETQYF
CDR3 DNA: TGTGCCAGCAGCTTAAGAGAGAGCGGGGACTTTGGAGAGACCCAGTACTTC

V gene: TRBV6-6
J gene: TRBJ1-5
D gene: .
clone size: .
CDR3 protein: CASSSYYSNQPQHF
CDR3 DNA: TGTGCCAGCAGTTCGTACTATAGCAATCAGCCCCAGCATTTT

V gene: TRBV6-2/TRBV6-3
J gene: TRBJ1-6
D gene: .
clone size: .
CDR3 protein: CASSYPMKDSNRYSPLHF
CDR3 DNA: TGTGCCAGCAGTTACCCAATGAAGGATTCGAACAGGTATTCACCCCTCCACTTT

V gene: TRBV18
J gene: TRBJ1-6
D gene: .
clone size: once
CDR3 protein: CASSPETANSPLHF
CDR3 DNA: TGTGCCAGCTCACCGGAAACAGCCAATTCACCCCTCCACTTT

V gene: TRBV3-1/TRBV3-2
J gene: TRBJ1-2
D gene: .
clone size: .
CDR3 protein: CASSSGQWGYTF
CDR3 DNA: TGTGCCAGCAGCTCTGGACAGTGGGGCTACACCTTC

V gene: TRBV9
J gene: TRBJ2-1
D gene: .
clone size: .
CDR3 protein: CASSDLGYEQFF
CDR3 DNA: TGTGCCAGCAGCGATTTGGGCTATGAGCAGTTCTTC

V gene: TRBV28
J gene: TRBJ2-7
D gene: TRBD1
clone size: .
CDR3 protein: CASSGPGQGPRAYEQYF
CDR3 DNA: TGTGCCAGCAGTGGTCCCGGACAGGGGCCCAGGGCCTACGAGCAGTACTTC

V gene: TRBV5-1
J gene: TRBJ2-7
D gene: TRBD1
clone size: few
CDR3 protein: CASSQMRTGISDEQYF
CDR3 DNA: TGCGCCAGCAGCCAGATGCGGACAGGGATTAGCGACGAGCAGTACTTC

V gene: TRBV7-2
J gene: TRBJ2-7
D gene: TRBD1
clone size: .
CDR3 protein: CASSSRTGAGYEQYF
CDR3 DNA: TGTGCCAGCAGCTCGAGGACAGGGGCGGGCTACGAGCAGTACTTC

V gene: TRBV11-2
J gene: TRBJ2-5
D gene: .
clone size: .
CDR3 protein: CASSSGPRETQYF
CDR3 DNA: TGTGCCAGCAGCAGCGGCCCCCGAGAGACCCAGTACTTC

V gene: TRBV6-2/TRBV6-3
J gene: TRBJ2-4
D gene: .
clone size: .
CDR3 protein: CASSNSGTKNIQYF
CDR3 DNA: TGTGCCAGCAGTAATTCCGGGACAAAAAACATTCAGTACTTC